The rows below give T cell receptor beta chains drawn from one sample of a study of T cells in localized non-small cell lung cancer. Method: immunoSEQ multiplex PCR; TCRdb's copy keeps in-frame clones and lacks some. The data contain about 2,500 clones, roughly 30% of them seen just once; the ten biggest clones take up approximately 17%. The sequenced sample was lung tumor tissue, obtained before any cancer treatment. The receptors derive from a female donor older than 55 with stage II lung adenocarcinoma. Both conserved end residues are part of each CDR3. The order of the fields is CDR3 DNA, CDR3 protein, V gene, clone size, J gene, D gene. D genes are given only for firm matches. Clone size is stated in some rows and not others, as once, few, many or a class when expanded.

TGTGCCAGCAGCCCCCAAGGGGGGGGGTTTGGCTACACCTTC | CASSPQGGGFGYTF | TRBV9 | few | TRBJ1-2 | .
TGCGCCAGCAGCTCAGCGAGGGACAGGGCCTATGGCTACACCTTC | CASSSARDRAYGYTF | TRBV5-1 | few | TRBJ1-2 | TRBD1
TGTGCCAGTAGTAATCCGAACACCGGGGAGCTGTTTTTT | CASSNPNTGELFF | TRBV19 | . | TRBJ2-2 | .
TGTGCCAGCAACGAACAGGGCCCCGCCCGTAATACGCAGTATTTT | CASNEQGPARNTQYF | TRBV7-6 | few | TRBJ2-3 | .
TGTGCCACCAGCAGAGAGGGGGGGCGAGTGAACACCGGGGAGCTGTTTTTT | CATSREGGRVNTGELFF | TRBV15 | . | TRBJ2-2 | .
TGTGCCAGCATGTCAGGGTTCTATGGCTACACCTTC | CASMSGFYGYTF | TRBV6-8 | few | TRBJ1-2 | .
TGTGCCAGCAGCCAAGACAGGGTCGGGGAGCTGTTTTTT | CASSQDRVGELFF | TRBV14 | few | TRBJ2-2 | .
TGCGCCAGCAGCCAGACTCCGAGCTCCTATAATTCACCCCTCCACTTT | CASSQTPSSYNSPLHF | TRBV4-1 | . | TRBJ1-6 | .
TGTGCCAGCAGTTTGTTAGGAACTGAAGCTTTCTTT | CASSLLGTEAFF | TRBV28 | . | TRBJ1-1 | .
TGTGCCAGCAGGGGGACAGCACTTAACTATGGCTACACCTTC | CASRGTALNYGYTF | TRBV11-3 | medium-sized | TRBJ1-2 | TRBD1
TGCGCCAGCAGCTTGGAGGGGACCGGCACTGAAGCTTTCTTT | CASSLEGTGTEAFF | TRBV5-1 | . | TRBJ1-1 | .
TGTGCCAGCAGTGAAGCTGGGGCCCCCGGGTTAGGTCAGCCCCAGCATTTT | CASSEAGAPGLGQPQHF | TRBV6-1 | few | TRBJ1-5 | .
TGTGCCAGCAGCCTCGACCTTGGGGGGCATCAGCCCCAGCATTTT | CASSLDLGGHQPQHF | TRBV6-8 | few | TRBJ1-5 | .
TGCGCCAGCCGATTGACGGGGGATCTCGGGGGAGAGACCCAGTACTTC | CASRLTGDLGGETQYF | TRBV10-2 | . | TRBJ2-5 | .
TGCGCCAGCAGCCTACGGACAGGGGGCGACACCGGGGAGCTGTTTTTT | CASSLRTGGDTGELFF | TRBV5-1 | . | TRBJ2-2 | TRBD1
TGTGCCAGCAGTCGTGCGGGGGCTAGCGGGGCACAAGAGACCCAGTACTTC | CASSRAGASGAQETQYF | TRBV6-8 | medium-sized | TRBJ2-5 | TRBD2
TGTGCCAGCAGACGGCCTACGGTCACTGAAGCTTTCTTT | CASRRPTVTEAFF | TRBV28 | . | TRBJ1-1 | .
TGTGCCAGCTCACCACAAACAGGGACCTTGAACACTGAAGCTTTCTTT | CASSPQTGTLNTEAFF | TRBV18 | . | TRBJ1-1 | .
TGTGCCAGCAGCTTAGAGACATGGGCCGGGGAGCTGTTTTTT | CASSLETWAGELFF | TRBV11-3 | few | TRBJ2-2 | .
TGCGCCAGCAGTGTGGCCAGCGACCCCTACAATGAGCAGTTCTTC | CASSVASDPYNEQFF | TRBV10-2 | . | TRBJ2-1 | .
TGCAGCGCCTCTAGGGTGGGTGGGGGTCTAGGGACTGAAGCTTTCTTT | CSASRVGGGLGTEAFF | TRBV29-1 | . | TRBJ1-1 | .
TGTGCCAGCAGCTTAGGGTGGGCAGGGGGAGATGGCTACACCTTC | CASSLGWAGGDGYTF | TRBV11-3 | . | TRBJ1-2 | TRBD1
TGTGCCAGCAGCGCCGGGACTAGCGGATCCTACAATGAGCAGTTCTTC | CASSAGTSGSYNEQFF | TRBV11-3 | . | TRBJ2-1 | TRBD2
TGTGCCAGCAGCTTGGCAGGGAGCTCCTATAATTCACCCCTCCACTTT | CASSLAGSSYNSPLHF | TRBV11-3 | few | TRBJ1-6 | .
TGTGCCAGCGGCGAAAGGGACACTGAAGCTTTCTTT | CASGERDTEAFF | TRBV9 | few | TRBJ1-1 | .
TGTGCCAGCTCACTGGGCGGGGAGTCACCCCTCCACTTT | CASSLGGESPLHF | TRBV18 | . | TRBJ1-6 | .
TGTGCCAGCAGTACGGACCGGGGGAATGAAGCTTTCTTT | CASSTDRGNEAFF | TRBV6-8 | few | TRBJ1-1 | .
TGTGCCAGTAGTGAGCTAGCCGCCTCCTACAATGAGCAGTTCTTC | CASSELAASYNEQFF | TRBV19 | . | TRBJ2-1 | .
TGTGCCAGCAGCTTACAGGGCTCCGCTGGAAACACCATATATTTT | CASSLQGSAGNTIYF | TRBV11-3 | . | TRBJ1-3 | .
TGTGCCAGCAGTAGGGGCCCGAGGGAAAGCACAGATACGCAGTATTTT | CASSRGPRESTDTQYF | TRBV6-8 | . | TRBJ2-3 | .
TGTGCCAGCAGTTCCCTCACGACATTATCACCCCTCCACTTT | CASSSLTTLSPLHF | TRBV25-1 | . | TRBJ1-6 | .
TGTGCCAGCAGGGTAAGCCAGGATGGCTACACCTTC | CASRVSQDGYTF | TRBV2 | . | TRBJ1-2 | .
TGTGCCAGCCTTGGGATACAGGGGTCGAACACTGAAGCTTTCTTT | CASLGIQGSNTEAFF | TRBV9 | . | TRBJ1-1 | TRBD1
TGTGCCAGTAGTATCGTCTCAGCCAAAAACATTCAGTACTTC | CASSIVSAKNIQYF | TRBV19 | . | TRBJ2-4 | .
TGTGCCAGCAGGAAATCGGGACTCCAGGATTTCTACGAGCAGTACTTC | CASRKSGLQDFYEQYF | TRBV9 | few | TRBJ2-7 | .
TGCGCCAGCAGCGGACAGGGGGAATCCTATAATTCACCCCTCCACTTT | CASSGQGESYNSPLHF | TRBV5-1 | few | TRBJ1-6 | TRBD1
TGCGCCAGCAGCCAAGACTTGAGGGCCTACTCTGGAAACACCATATATTTT | CASSQDLRAYSGNTIYF | TRBV4-1 | medium-sized | TRBJ1-3 | .
TGCGCCAGCAGTGAGTCCGTGGCACCTGGGGATGAGCAGTTCTTC | CASSESVAPGDEQFF | TRBV10-2 | . | TRBJ2-1 | .
TGTGCCAGCAGTTTAGACCCTCCGGGCCGCTATGGCTACACCTTC | CASSLDPPGRYGYTF | TRBV28 | . | TRBJ1-2 | .
TGTGCCAGCAGCTTTCTGCCAGGGACTAATCTCGAGCAGTACTTC | CASSFLPGTNLEQYF | TRBV11-3 | medium-sized | TRBJ2-7 | TRBD2
TGTGCCAGCAGCTTTGGACAAGACACCGGGGAGCTGTTTTTT | CASSFGQDTGELFF | TRBV11-3 | few | TRBJ2-2 | .
TGTGCCAGCAGGAGTACAGGAACTTCACCCCTCCACTTT | CASRSTGTSPLHF | TRBV28 | . | TRBJ1-6 | .
TGTGCCAGTAGTATATCCCGGCAGGGGGCGTGGAGCGGCTACACCTTC | CASSISRQGAWSGYTF | TRBV19 | few | TRBJ1-2 | TRBD1
TGTGCCAGTAGTATTGGGACGGCAACTAATGAAAAACTGTTTTTT | CASSIGTATNEKLFF | TRBV19 | few | TRBJ1-4 | .
TGTGCCAGCAGCCAACACGGGGGGGCCCAAGAGACCCAGTACTTC | CASSQHGGAQETQYF | TRBV11-3 | medium-sized | TRBJ2-5 | TRBD2